This TCR beta chain came from a study of blood T cell repertoires in COVID-19. Study at large: The United States, Italy and Spain provided the acute and convalescent COVID-19 samples.

Germline-derived CDR1 and CDR2 are LNHDA and SQIVND (reference sequence). The CDR3 has 18 amino acids. Trimming cost V 5 bases and J 0 bases; bases outside gene matches: 10. Methods used by the authors: Researchers report that nucleated cell counts were estimated from reference gene primer amplification. Sequenced by immunoSEQ multiplex PCR; TCRdb stores in-frame clones only, minus some. That table gives V, J and clone size, and the DNA gave D and trimming. Of more than 150,000 clones listed, 60% to 85% are singletons. V and J are TRBV19 and TRBJ2-2; 9 bases are shared with TRBD2. The receptor's source is a man in his sixties with active or convalescent COVID-19. The source material was peripheral blood. The CDR3 loop is CASSSWVAGVPNTGELFF. In DNA form, the CDR3 reads TGTGCCAGTAGTTCCTGGGTAGCGGGAGTCCCGAACACCGGGGAGCTGTTTTTT.